The rows below give T cell receptor beta chains drawn from one sample of a study of blood T cell repertoires in COVID-19. This table comes from immunoSEQ multiplex PCR, and its TCRdb copy is limited to in-frame clones, with some not included. The sample contains some 200,000 clones, 80% to 90% of which appear only once. Sequences were obtained from PBMCs or T cells enriched from blood (not recorded which). The receptor source for this set is a man aged 18 to 29 with acute COVID-19. The CDR3 runs from the conserved cysteine through the conserved F or W. Each record gives: D gene, J gene, clone size, V gene, CDR3 DNA, CDR3 protein. A D gene is named only where the DNA matches it firmly. Clone sizes are given selectively: once, few, many, or a class where the clone is expanded.

>TRBD2|TRBJ2-3|-|TRBV7-3
TGTGCCAGCAGCCCGACGGGCACTAGCGGGATCACAGATACGCAGTATTTT
CASSPTGTSGITDTQYF
>TRBD2|TRBJ2-5|-|TRBV19
TGTGCCAGTAGTCCCCGACTAGCGCTGAACCAAGAGACCCAGTACTTC
CASSPRLALNQETQYF
>TRBD1|TRBJ2-4|once|TRBV7-7
TGTGCTAGCAGCTTACTGACAGGGGAGGTTGAAAACATTCAGTACTTC
CASSLLTGEVENIQYF
>-|TRBJ2-3|-|TRBV6-5
TGTGCCAGCAGTCGACAGGACCAGGCCACAGATACGCAGTATTTT
CASSRQDQATDTQYF
>-|TRBJ2-2|-|TRBV4-1
TGCGCCAGCAGCCAACTTGTCGTAAACACCGGGGAGCTGTTTTTT
CASSQLVVNTGELFF
>TRBD1|TRBJ1-2|-|TRBV29-1
TGCAGCGTTGGGACCCGGGACAGGGGATATGGCTACACCTTC
CSVGTRDRGYGYTF
>TRBD2|TRBJ2-7|-|TRBV5-6
TGTGCCAGCAGCTGGGGACTAGCGGGAGACCCCTACGAGCAGTACTTC
CASSWGLAGDPYEQYF
>TRBD1|TRBJ2-5|once|TRBV2
TGTGCCAGCACAGGGGGCGCTCAGTCAGAGACCCAGTACTTC
CASTGGAQSETQYF
>TRBD2|TRBJ2-1|-|TRBV11-1
TGTGCCAGCAGCTCTAGGACTAGCGGGAGTGAGCAGTTCTTC
CASSSRTSGSEQFF
>-|TRBJ1-1|-|TRBV30
TGTGCCTGGAGGGTAGCCCCCTTGAGTGAAGCTTTCTTT
CAWRVAPLSEAFF
>-|TRBJ1-4|-|TRBV5-1
TGCGCCAGCAGTTCAAACGGAGCAACTAATGAAAAACTGTTTTTT
CASSSNGATNEKLFF
>-|TRBJ2-5|-|TRBV29-1
TGCAGCACAAGGGGGTCGGGAATAGAAGAGACCCAGTACTTC
CSTRGSGIEETQYF
>TRBD1|TRBJ2-7|-|TRBV28
TGTGCCAGCAGTTCCGGGACAGAGAGACTCTACGAGCAGTACTTC
CASSSGTERLYEQYF
>TRBD2|TRBJ2-1|-|TRBV4-1
TGCGCCAGCAGGCTCCGGGAGGGTCGCCATGAGCAGTTCTTC
CASRLREGRHEQFF
>-|TRBJ2-7|-|TRBV9
TGTGCCAGCAGCCCACTCATTGGCGGGATTGGCGAGCAGTACTTC
CASSPLIGGIGEQYF
>-|TRBJ2-2|-|TRBV27
TGTGCCACGACAGAGACGAACACCGGGGAGCTGTTTTTT
CATTETNTGELFF
>TRBD1|TRBJ2-7|once|TRBV29-1
TGCAGCGTTCCGGGACAGGGGTGGGAGCAGTACTTC
CSVPGQGWEQYF
>-|TRBJ2-3|-|TRBV27
TGTGCCAGCAGTTTGGAGCGAGGCAGCCATACGCAGTATTTT
CASSLERGSHTQYF
>TRBD1|TRBJ2-1|-|TRBV5-4
TGTGCCAGCAGCGCCTTAACGGGACAGGGTGCCAATGAGCAGTTCTTC
CASSALTGQGANEQFF
>-|TRBJ2-7|-|TRBV7-9
TGTGCCAGCAGCTTTCTCCCCTACGAGCAGTACTTC
CASSFLPYEQYF
>TRBD1|TRBJ2-3|-|TRBV29-1
TGCAGCGTCGTCCTACAGGGGGCAAGCACAGATACGCAGTATTTT
CSVVLQGASTDTQYF
>-|TRBJ1-2|-|TRBV24-1
TGTGCCACCAGTGACGGGAGGGGGTATGGCTACACCTTC
CATSDGRGYGYTF
>-|TRBJ2-1|-|TRBV7-2
TGTGCCAGCAGCCCTATGGATGAGCAGTTCTTC
CASSPMDEQFF
>-|TRBJ2-7|-|TRBV2
TGTGCCAGCAGTGCATTCGGCGGTTACGAGCAGTACTTC
CASSAFGGYEQYF
>TRBD1|TRBJ1-2|-|TRBV27
TGTGCCAGCAGTTTCTCTACCCGGACAGGACGTAACTATGGCTACACCTTC
CASSFSTRTGRNYGYTF